This T cell receptor (beta chain) was observed in a study of blood T cell repertoires in COVID-19. Trimming stripped 4 bases from V and 1 base from J, with 6 bases between. Germline CDR1 is KGHDR and CDR2 is SFDVKD. This CDR3 comprises 13 residues. The method was immunoSEQ multiplex PCR; TCRdb's version includes in-frame clones alone and lacks a portion of them. The sample yields 250,000 to 350,000 clones, 91% seen once. The source is a woman in her 30s with COVID-19, enrolled during active disease. Sequenced: peripheral blood. The chain uses TRBV24-1 and TRBJ1-1; D remains ambiguous. In DNA form, the CDR3 reads TGTGCCACCAGTGAGGGCAAGAACACTGAAGCTTTCTTT. It yields the protein CATSEGKNTEAFF.